Shown below are 22 T cell receptor beta chains from a single sample sequenced in a study of T cells after yellow fever vaccination. TCRdb processed the 5' RACE reads anew with MiXCR; each CDR3 protein has one entry. This table holds hundreds of thousands of distinct CDR3 sequences, about 13% found once. The source material was PBMCs, sampled on the day of the yellow fever booster vaccination. Receptors originate from a man younger than 45 who received the YFV17D yellow fever vaccine.

This chain connects TRBV27 to TRBJ2-7; TRBD2 agrees at 10 bases. After removal of 2 bases from V and 2 bases from J, the junction contained 12 bases not matched to a gene. The CDR3 is 18 amino acids. Germline-derived CDR1 and CDR2 are MNHEY and SMNVEV (reference sequence). CDR3 coding DNA: TGTGCCAGCAGTTTACGAAAAGCCCTAGCGGGAGAACCCTACGAGCAGTACTTC. Amino acids: CASSLRKALAGEPYEQYF.

There are a few counts of this clonotype. The chain links TRBV6-7 to TRBJ2-1; D might be TRBD2 (6 bases). TRBV6-7 is flagged as an ORF with uncertain function. CDR3 length: 17 residues. Trimming took 2 bases from V and 6 from J, leaving 20 bases between them. The CDR3, as DNA: TGTGCCAGCAGTTACCCTTTTTCGGGACGGGGGATCAATGAGCAGTTCTTC. Protein sequence: CASSYPFSGRGINEQFF.

This clonotype was picked up a small number of times. The rearrangement joins TRBV6-5 to TRBJ2-7; D is ambiguous. Germline assignment: CDR1 MNHEY and CDR2 SVGAGI. Trimming removed 4 bases at V and 0 bases at J, with 10 bases between. CDR3 length equals 14 residues. CDR3 in amino acids: CASSSRRSSYEQYF. CDR3 nucleotides: TGTGCCAGCAGTTCGCGACGGAGCTCCTACGAGCAGTACTTC.

This clonotype showed up many times. The chain links TRBV18 to TRBJ2-7, with D possibly TRBD2 on 5 matching bases. This CDR3 region has 15 residues. Trimming pared 3 bases from V and 4 bases from J, leaving 16 bases between. Germline V gene lookup returns CDR1 KGHSH and CDR2 LQKENI. CDR3 DNA sequence: TGTGCCAGCTCACCCCTCGGCGGGCTCAAGTACGAGCAGTACTTC. Protein product: CASSPLGGLKYEQYF.

This clonotype showed up many times. The J gene is TRBJ2-1, the V gene TRBV7-2; TRBD1 agrees at 9 bases. The germline V gene encodes CDR1 SGHTA and CDR2 FQGNSA. V shed 0 bases, J shed 1 base, and the junction held 4 bases outside the gene matches. This CDR3 is built from 17 residues. CDR3 loop: CASSLAGTGRSYNEQFF. CDR3 bases: TGTGCCAGCAGCTTAGCGGGGACAGGGAGGTCCTACAATGAGCAGTTCTTC.

This chain links TRBV30 with TRBJ2-1; TRBD1 aligns across 8 bases. The germline CDR1 and CDR2 sequences are GTSNPN and SVGIG (reference sequence). The ends lost 7 bases at V and 9 bases at J; junction bases unmatched: 14. The CDR3 covers 14 residues. The CDR3 DNA reads as TGTGCCTATCGGACAGGGCGGGGTCCGAGTGAGCAGTTCTTC. Translating it yields CAYRTGRGPSEQFF.

The genes are TRBV5-1 and TRBJ2-7; 14 bases map to TRBD2. The V and J ends lost 3 bases and 3 bases, in that order; junction bases with no gene match: 2. The germline V gene encodes CDR1 SGHRS and CDR2 YFSETQ. The CDR3 length is 15 residues. The CDR3 is CASSSGLAGDYEQYF. CDR3 bases: TGCGCCAGCAGCTCGGGACTAGCGGGAGACTACGAGCAGTACTTC.

The chain uses TRBV25-1 and TRBJ1-2; 10 nucleotides line up with TRBD1. This CDR3 is built from 13 residues. Germline V gene data show CDR1 as MGHDK and CDR2 as SYGVNS. V gave up 6 bases and J gave up 6 bases; unmatched junction bases: 4. The CDR3 nucleotides read TGTGCCAGCAGGATCGGGACAGGGGATGGCTACACCTTC. This translates into CASRIGTGDGYTF.

There are a few counts of this clonotype. The chain links TRBV10-3 to TRBJ1-5; D might be TRBD1 (6 bases). Germline V gives CDR1 ENHRY, CDR2 SYGVKD. The V end was cut by 10 bases, the J end by 2 bases, with 24 bases between. The CDR3 runs 17 residues. In DNA, the CDR3 is TGTGCCACCGGGGGGGCTTCCCAGGGTTCGCGCAATCAGCCCCAGCATTTT. Protein sequence: CATGGASQGSRNQPQHF.

About this clonotype: A single base separates this from a much larger clone, so it may be a read error. V is TRBV7-2 and J is TRBJ2-2, with D maybe TRBD2 (6 bases). The CDR3 covers 14 residues. The germline V gene encodes CDR1 SGHTA and CDR2 FQGNSA. CDR3: CASSFRGSTAELFF. In DNA form, the CDR3 reads TGTGCCAGCAGCTTTCGGGGGAGCACCGCGGAGCTGTTTTTT.

The J gene is TRBJ2-5, the V gene TRBV10-1; D may be TRBD1 (7 bases). In germline, CDR1 is WNHNN, CDR2 SYGVQD (reference sequence). This CDR3 is 14 amino acids long. Trimming shortened V by 6 bases and J by 3 bases, and 14 bases separated the two germline ends. CDR3 DNA: TGCGCCAGCAGCCGACTAGGGGGCGAAGAGACCCAGTACTTC. This gives the protein CASSRLGGEETQYF.

This clonotype was counted only a few times. The rearrangement uses TRBV5-1 and TRBJ2-1; TRBD1 matches at 8 bases. In germline, CDR1 is SGHRS, CDR2 YFSETQ. The CDR3 length is 17 residues. V lost 4 bases to trimming and J lost 9 bases; unmatched junction nucleotides: 18. CDR3 sequence reads: CASSAGPGQVTVGEQFF. CDR3 DNA sequence: TGCGCCAGCAGCGCGGGCCCGGGACAGGTAACGGTAGGTGAGCAGTTCTTC.

The V gene is TRBV20-1, the J gene TRBJ1-4, with TRBD1 as a possible D gene (5 bases). The CDR3 is 12 amino acids. Trimming took off 5 bases at V and 8 bases at J, with 12 bases between the two ends. CDR1 is DFQATT and CDR2 is SNEGSKA in the germline V gene (reference sequence). CDR3 sequence: CSAFRAGEKLFF. The CDR3 nucleotides read TGCAGTGCTTTCAGGGCAGGCGAAAAACTGTTTTTT.

This clonotype was seen only a few times. At one boundary the junction diverges from the germline segment, which might be a read error. The chain uses TRBV28 and TRBJ1-1; 8 nucleotides line up with TRBD1. CDR3 length: 17 amino acids. Germline V gene data show CDR1 as MDHEN and CDR2 as SYDVKM. The DNA of the CDR3 is TGTGCCAGCAATTTATTATTCTCAGGGGGCGTTGTCCCTGAAGCTTTCTTT. Residues: CASNLLFSGGVVPEAFF. The entire variable domain, with the rest obtained from reference TRBV28 and TRBJ1-1, is as follows: DVKVTQSSRYLVKRTGEKVFLECVQDMDHENMFWYRQDPGLGLRLIYFSYDVKMKEKGDIPEGYSVSREKKERFSLILESASTNQTSMYLCASNLLFSGGVVPEAFFGQGTRLTVV.

To note about this clonotype: The germline gene is not matched at one end of the junction; a read error may be the cause. CDR3 DNA sequence: TGTACCAGCAGTTTAGGGCTAGCGGGATTAAATGAGCAGTTCTTC. This sequence encodes CTSSLGLAGLNEQFF. The chain combines TRBV27 with TRBJ2-1; 9 bases agree with TRBD2. From germline, CDR1 is MNHEY and CDR2 SMNVEV (reference sequence). This CDR3 has 15 amino acids.

The sample holds a few counts of this clonotype. The chain uses TRBV6-5 and TRBJ1-4; D remains unclear. This CDR3 has 15 residues. Trimming took off 0 bases at V and 4 bases at J, with 9 bases between the two ends. Germline lookup yields CDR1 MNHEY and CDR2 SVGAGI. The CDR3 DNA reads as TGTGCCAGCAGTTACTCTCCAGCCCTTAATGAAAAACTGTTTTTT. This gives the protein CASSYSPALNEKLFF.

This clonotype was seen a handful of times. The chain links TRBV29-1 to TRBJ2-1; D unclear. Trimming cost V 5 bases and J 6 bases, with 11 bases left between them. The germline V gene encodes CDR1 SQVTM and CDR2 ANQGSEA. The CDR3 extends over 12 amino acids. CDR3 nucleotides: TGCAGCGTTACGGGTTTGCCCAATGAGCAGTTCTTC. This encodes CSVTGLPNEQFF.

This clonotype appeared a few times. This rearrangement joins TRBV2 to TRBJ2-2, with 15 positions matching TRBD2. Germline V lookup: CDR1 SNHLY, CDR2 FYNNEI. The length of the CDR3 is 17 residues. Trimming took 8 bases from V and 4 from J; bases not matched to a gene: 8. Here the CDR3 reads CASAGLAGGHGTGELFF. The CDR3, as DNA: TGTGCCAGCGCCGGACTAGCGGGAGGGCACGGCACCGGGGAGCTGTTTTTT. Looking up the rest from reference TRBV2 and TRBJ2-2 gives the full variable domain: EPEVTQTPSHQVTQMGQEVILRCVPISNHLYFYWYRQILGQKVEFLVSFYNNEISEKSEIFDDQFSVERPDGSNFTLKIRSTKLEDSAMYFCASAGLAGGHGTGELFFGEGSRLTVL.

V usage is TRBV27 and J usage is TRBJ2-1, with 9 bases aligning to TRBD2. V lost 8 bases and J lost 5; bases outside the gene matches: 10. Germline CDR1 MNHEY, CDR2 SMNVEV (reference sequence). This CDR3 has 15 residues. CDR3 protein: CASGLGGRGNNEQFF. In nucleotides, the CDR3 is TGTGCCAGCGGGCTCGGCGGGAGGGGAAACAATGAGCAGTTCTTC.

The chain joins TRBV11-1 to TRBJ2-5, with 7 bases that match TRBD2. There are 20 residues in the CDR3. V dropped 1 base and J dropped 4; count of bases not matched to a gene: 21. Germline V lookup: CDR1 SGHAT, CDR2 FQDESV (reference sequence). The CDR3 spells CASSLGGASRGGRSSETQYF. For the CDR3, the DNA is TGTGCCAGCAGCTTAGGAGGGGCCTCGAGGGGCGGGAGAAGTTCAGAGACCCAGTACTTC.

The table lists this clonotype with a few counts. The V gene is TRBV20-1, the J gene TRBJ2-3; weak D call: TRBD2 (6 bases). The germline V gene encodes CDR1 DFQATT and CDR2 SNEGSKA (reference sequence). V shed 1 base and J shed 0 bases, with 11 bases lying between them. This CDR3 has 15 residues. Here the CDR3 DNA reads TGCAGTGCTAGAGTTAGCGGAGTTAGCACAGATACGCAGTATTTT. It encodes CSARVSGVSTDTQYF.

Ten or more counts support this clonotype. The J gene is TRBJ2-7, the V gene TRBV12-3 or TRBV12-4, with TRBD1 identical over 10 bases. The length of the CDR3 is 15 residues. V shed 5 bases, J shed 3 bases, and the junction held 7 bases outside the gene matches. CDR3 nucleotides: TGTGCCAGCAGTCTCCGGACAGGGGGAGGCTACGAGCAGTACTTC. Residues: CASSLRTGGGYEQYF.